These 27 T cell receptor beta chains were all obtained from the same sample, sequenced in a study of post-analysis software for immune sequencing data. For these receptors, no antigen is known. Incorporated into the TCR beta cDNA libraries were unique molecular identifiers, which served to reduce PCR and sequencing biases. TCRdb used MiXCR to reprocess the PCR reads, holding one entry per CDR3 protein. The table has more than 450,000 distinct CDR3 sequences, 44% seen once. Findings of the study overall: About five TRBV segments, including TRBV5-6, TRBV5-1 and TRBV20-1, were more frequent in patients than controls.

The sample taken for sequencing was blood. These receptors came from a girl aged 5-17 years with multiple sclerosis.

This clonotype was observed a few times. CDR3 in amino acids: CSVGRGLTEAFF. In DNA form, the CDR3 reads TGCAGCGTTGGAAGGGGGCTTACTGAAGCTTTCTTT. The chain employs TRBV29-1 and TRBJ1-1, with 7 bases lining up with TRBD1. Trimming at V came to 4 bases and at J to 5 bases, leaving 4 bases not matched to a gene. Germline loops: CDR1 SQVTM, CDR2 ANQGSEA. This CDR3 region has 12 residues.

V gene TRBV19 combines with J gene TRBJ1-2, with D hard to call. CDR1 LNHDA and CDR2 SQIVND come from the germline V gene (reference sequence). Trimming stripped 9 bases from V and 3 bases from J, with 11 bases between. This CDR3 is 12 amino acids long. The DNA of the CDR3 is TGTGCCAGCACCAGAGATCACTATGGCTACACCTTC. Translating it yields CASTRDHYGYTF. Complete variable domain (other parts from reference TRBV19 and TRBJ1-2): DGGITQSPKYLFRKEGQNVTLSCEQNLNHDAMYWYRQDPGQGLRLIYYSQIVNDFQKGDIAEGYSVSREKKESFPLTVTSAQKNPTAFYLCASTRDHYGYTFGSGTRLTVV.

This chain's CDR3 is CASSLVRKETQYF. CDR3 bases: TGTGCCAGCAGTTTAGTCCGAAAAGAGACCCAGTACTTC. The chain combines TRBV12-3 or TRBV12-4 with TRBJ2-5; no clear D gene. This CDR3 has 13 residues. Between the trimmed V and J ends, which lost 1 base and 3 bases, there was a span of 6 bases.

In DNA, the CDR3 is TGCAGTGCTCCCCGACTAGCGGCCTACAATGAGCAGTTCTTC. Translating gives CSAPRLAAYNEQFF. The J gene is TRBJ2-1, the V gene TRBV20-1, with 9 bases lining up with TRBD2. The germline CDR1 and CDR2 sequences are DFQATT and SNEGSKA (reference sequence). V trimming: 5 bases; J trimming: 2 bases; junction bases outside the gene matches: 4. The CDR3 extends over 14 amino acids.

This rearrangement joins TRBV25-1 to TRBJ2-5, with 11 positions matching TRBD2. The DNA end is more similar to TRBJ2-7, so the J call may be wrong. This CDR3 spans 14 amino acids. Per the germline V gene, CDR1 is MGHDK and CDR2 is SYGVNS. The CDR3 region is CASSVLAGGNEQYF. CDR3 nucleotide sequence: TGTGCCAGCAGTGTTCTAGCGGGGGGCAACGAGCAGTACTTC.

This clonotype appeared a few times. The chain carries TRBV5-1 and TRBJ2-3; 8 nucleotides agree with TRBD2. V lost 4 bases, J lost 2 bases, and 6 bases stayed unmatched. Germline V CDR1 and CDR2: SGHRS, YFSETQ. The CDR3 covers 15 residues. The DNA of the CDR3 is TGCGCCAGCAGCCCGGGAGGGGGAGACACAGATACGCAGTATTTT. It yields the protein CASSPGGGDTDTQYF.

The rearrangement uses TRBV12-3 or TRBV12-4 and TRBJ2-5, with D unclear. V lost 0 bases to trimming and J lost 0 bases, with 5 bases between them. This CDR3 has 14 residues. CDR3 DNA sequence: TGTGCCAGCAGTTTAGCGGGCAACCAAGAGACCCAGTACTTC. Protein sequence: CASSLAGNQETQYF.

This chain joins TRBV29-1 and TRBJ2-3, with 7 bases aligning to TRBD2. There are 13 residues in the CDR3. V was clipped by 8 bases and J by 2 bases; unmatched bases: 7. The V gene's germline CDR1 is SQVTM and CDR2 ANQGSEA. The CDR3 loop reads CSLAGTITDTQYF. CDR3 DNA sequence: TGCAGCCTAGCCGGGACTATCACAGATACGCAGTATTTT.

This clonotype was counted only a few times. CDR3 region: CASSLGGQGLVETQYF. Written as DNA, the CDR3 is TGCGCCAGCAGCTTGGGAGGACAGGGGCTGGTAGAGACCCAGTACTTC. The gene calls are TRBV5-1 and TRBJ2-5; 9 bases align to TRBD1. V lost 0 bases, J lost 4 bases, and 7 bases stayed unmatched. The CDR3 length is 16 residues. CDR1 is SGHRS and CDR2 is YFSETQ in the germline V gene.

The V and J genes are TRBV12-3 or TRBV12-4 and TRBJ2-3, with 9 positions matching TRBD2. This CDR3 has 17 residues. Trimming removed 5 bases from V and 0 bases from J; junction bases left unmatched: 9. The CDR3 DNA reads TGTGCCAGCAGTCCCCGGGCTAGCGGGACGAGCACAGATACGCAGTATTTT. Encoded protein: CASSPRASGTSTDTQYF.

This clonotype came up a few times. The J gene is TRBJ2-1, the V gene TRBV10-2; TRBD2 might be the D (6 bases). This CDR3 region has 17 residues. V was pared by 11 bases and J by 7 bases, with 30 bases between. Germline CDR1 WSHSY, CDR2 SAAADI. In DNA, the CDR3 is TGCGCCTGCTACCCTTTAGCGGACCGTCTGAAGGGGAATGAGCAGTTCTTC. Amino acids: CACYPLADRLKGNEQFF.

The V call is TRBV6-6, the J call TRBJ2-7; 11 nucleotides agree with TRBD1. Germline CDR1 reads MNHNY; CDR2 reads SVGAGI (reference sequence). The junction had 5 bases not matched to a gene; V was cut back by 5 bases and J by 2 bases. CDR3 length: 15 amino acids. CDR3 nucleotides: TGTGCCAGCAGTAGCGAGGACAGGGGGCCCTACGAGCAGTACTTC. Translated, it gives CASSSEDRGPYEQYF.

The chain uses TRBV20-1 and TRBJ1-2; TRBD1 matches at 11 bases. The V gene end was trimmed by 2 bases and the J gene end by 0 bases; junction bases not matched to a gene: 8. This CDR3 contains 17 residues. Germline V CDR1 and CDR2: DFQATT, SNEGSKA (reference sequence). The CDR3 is CSARTLGQGASNYGYTF. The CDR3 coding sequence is TGCAGTGCTAGAACCCTAGGACAGGGGGCTTCTAACTATGGCTACACCTTC.

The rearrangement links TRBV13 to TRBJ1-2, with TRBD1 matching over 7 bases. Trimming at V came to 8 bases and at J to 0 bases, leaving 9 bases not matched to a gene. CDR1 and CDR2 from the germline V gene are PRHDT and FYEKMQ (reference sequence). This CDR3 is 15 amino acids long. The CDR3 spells CASLKGTDPNYGYTF. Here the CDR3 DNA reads TGTGCCAGCCTTAAAGGGACAGATCCTAACTATGGCTACACCTTC.

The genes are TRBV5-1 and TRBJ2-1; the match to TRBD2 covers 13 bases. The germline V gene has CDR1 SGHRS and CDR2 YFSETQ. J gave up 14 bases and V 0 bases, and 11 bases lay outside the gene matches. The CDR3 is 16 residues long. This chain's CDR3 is CASSLGTGTSGAHEFF. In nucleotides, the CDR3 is TGCGCCAGCAGCTTGGGAACCGGGACTAGCGGGGCCCACGAGTTCTTC. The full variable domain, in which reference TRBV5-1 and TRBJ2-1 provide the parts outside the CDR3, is KAGVTQTPRYLIKTRGQQVTLSCSPISGHRSVSWYQQTPGQGLQFLFEYFSETQRNKGNFPGRFSGRQFSNSRSEMNVSTLELGDSALYLCASSLGTGTSGAHEFFGPGTRLTVL.

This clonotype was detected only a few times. CDR3 sequence reads: CASSLYARFGPMYGYTF. The CDR3 bases are TGTGCCAGCAGCTTGTACGCTCGTTTCGGGCCGATGTATGGCTACACCTTC. This chain joins TRBV12-3 or TRBV12-4 and TRBJ1-2; no clear D. The CDR3 is made up of 17 amino acids. The V end lost 6 bases, the J end lost 5 bases, and 25 bases lay between the germline ends.

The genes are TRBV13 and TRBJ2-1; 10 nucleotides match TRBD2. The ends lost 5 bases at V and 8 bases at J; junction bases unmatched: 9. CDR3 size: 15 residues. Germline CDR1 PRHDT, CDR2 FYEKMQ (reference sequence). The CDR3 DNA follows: TGTGCCAGCAGCCTTCAAGCGGGAGGGCCTGATGAGCAGTTCTTC. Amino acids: CASSLQAGGPDEQFF.

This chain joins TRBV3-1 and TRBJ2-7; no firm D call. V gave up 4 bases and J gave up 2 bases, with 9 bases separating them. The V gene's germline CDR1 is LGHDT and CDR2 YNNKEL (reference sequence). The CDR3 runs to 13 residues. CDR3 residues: CASSPPPTYEQYF. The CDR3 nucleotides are TGTGCCAGCAGCCCGCCTCCTACCTACGAGCAGTACTTC.

The CDR3 DNA reads as TGCGCCAGCAGCTTGGCCAATGAGGAGGGCTATGGCTACACCTTC. Protein product: CASSLANEEGYGYTF. This rearrangement joins TRBV5-1 to TRBJ1-2; D not certain. V was clipped by 0 bases and J by 4 bases, with 13 bases between them. The germline V gene has CDR1 SGHRS and CDR2 YFSETQ. The CDR3 covers 15 residues.

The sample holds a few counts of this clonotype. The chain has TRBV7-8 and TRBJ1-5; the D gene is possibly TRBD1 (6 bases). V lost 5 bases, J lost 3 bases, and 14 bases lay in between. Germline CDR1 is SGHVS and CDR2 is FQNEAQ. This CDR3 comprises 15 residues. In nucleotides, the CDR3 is TGTGCCAGCAGCCAAGAGGACAGTTCCAATCAGCCCCAGCATTTT. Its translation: CASSQEDSSNQPQHF.

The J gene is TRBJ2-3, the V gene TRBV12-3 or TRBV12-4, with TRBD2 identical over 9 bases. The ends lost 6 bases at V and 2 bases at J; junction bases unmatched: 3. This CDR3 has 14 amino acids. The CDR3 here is CASRREGNTDTQYF. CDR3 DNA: TGTGCCAGCAGGCGGGAGGGTAACACAGATACGCAGTATTTT.

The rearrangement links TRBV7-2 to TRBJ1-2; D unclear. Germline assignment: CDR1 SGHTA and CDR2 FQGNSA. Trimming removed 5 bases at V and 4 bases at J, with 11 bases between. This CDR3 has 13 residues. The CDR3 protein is CASSPRRFYGYTF. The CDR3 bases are TGTGCCAGCAGCCCGAGAAGGTTCTATGGCTACACCTTC.

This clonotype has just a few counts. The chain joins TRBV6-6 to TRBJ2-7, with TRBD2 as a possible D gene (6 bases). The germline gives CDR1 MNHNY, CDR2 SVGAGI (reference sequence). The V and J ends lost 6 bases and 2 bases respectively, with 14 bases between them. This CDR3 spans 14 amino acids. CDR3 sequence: CASRVGTSTYEQYF. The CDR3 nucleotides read TGTGCCAGCAGAGTAGGGACTTCGACCTACGAGCAGTACTTC.

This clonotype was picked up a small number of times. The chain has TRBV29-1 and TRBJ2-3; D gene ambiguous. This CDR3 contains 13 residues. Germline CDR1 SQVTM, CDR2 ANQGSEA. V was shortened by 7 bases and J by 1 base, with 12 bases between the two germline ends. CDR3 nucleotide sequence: TGCAGCGACCGAGACACTCGCACAGATACGCAGTATTTT. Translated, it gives CSDRDTRTDTQYF.

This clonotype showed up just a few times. The CDR3 DNA reads as TGTGCCAGCAGCTCTGTTCGAGCGGACCTCTACGAGCAGTACTTC. It codes for CASSSVRADLYEQYF. The rearrangement uses TRBV28 and TRBJ2-7; possibly TRBD2 for D (5 bases). Trimming left V 6 bases short and J 3 bases short, with 18 bases between. The CDR3 totals 15 residues. CDR1 and CDR2 (germline): MDHEN, SYDVKM.

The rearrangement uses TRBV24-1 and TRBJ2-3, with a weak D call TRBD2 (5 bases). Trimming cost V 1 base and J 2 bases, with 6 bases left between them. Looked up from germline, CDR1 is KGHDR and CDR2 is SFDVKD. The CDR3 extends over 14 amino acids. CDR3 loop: CATSDFLATDTQYF. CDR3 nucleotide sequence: TGTGCCACCAGTGATTTTCTAGCCACAGATACGCAGTATTTT.

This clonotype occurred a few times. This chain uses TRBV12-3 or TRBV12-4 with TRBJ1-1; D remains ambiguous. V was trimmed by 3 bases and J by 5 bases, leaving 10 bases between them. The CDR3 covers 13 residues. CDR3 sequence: CASSLEERTEAFF. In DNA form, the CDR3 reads TGTGCCAGCAGTTTGGAAGAACGGACTGAAGCTTTCTTT.